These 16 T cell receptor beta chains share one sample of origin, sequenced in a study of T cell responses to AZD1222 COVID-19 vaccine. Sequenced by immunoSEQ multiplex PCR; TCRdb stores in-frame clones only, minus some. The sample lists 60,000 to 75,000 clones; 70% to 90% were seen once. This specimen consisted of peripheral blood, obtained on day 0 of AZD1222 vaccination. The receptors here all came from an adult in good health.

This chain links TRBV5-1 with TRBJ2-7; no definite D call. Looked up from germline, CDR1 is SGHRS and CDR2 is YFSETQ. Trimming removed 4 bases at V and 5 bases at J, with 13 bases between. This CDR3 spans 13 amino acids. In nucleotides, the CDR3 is TGCGCCAGCAGCGGGGTGGGTTCCCACGAGCAGTACTTC. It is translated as CASSGVGSHEQYF.

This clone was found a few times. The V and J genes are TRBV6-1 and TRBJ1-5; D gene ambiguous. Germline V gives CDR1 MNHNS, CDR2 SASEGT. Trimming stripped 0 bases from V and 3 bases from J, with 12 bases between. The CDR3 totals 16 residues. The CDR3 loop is CASSEAETANNQPQHF. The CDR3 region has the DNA TGTGCCAGCAGTGAAGCAGAAACAGCCAACAATCAGCCCCAGCATTTT.

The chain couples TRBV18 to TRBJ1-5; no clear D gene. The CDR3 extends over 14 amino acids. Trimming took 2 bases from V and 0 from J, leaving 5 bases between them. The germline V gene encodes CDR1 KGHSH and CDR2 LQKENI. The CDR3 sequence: CASSPGNSNQPQHF. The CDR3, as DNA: TGTGCCAGCTCACCAGGGAATAGCAATCAGCCCCAGCATTTT.

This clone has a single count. The CDR3 nucleotides read TGTGCCAGCAGCCGCGGGACAGGGATGGTAAATGAGCAGTTCTTC. Translating gives CASSRGTGMVNEQFF. The genes are TRBV7-7 and TRBJ2-1, with TRBD1 matching over 9 bases. This CDR3 contains 15 residues. Germline V lookup: CDR1 SSHAT, CDR2 FNYEAQ (reference sequence). J gave up 7 bases and V 5 bases, and 9 bases lay outside the gene matches.

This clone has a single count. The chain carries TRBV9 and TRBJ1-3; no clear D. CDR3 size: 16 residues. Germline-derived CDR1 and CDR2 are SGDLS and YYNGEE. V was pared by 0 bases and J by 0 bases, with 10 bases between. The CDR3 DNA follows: TGTGCCAGCAGCGTAGATCTAGAAAGCTCTGGAAACACCATATATTTT. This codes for CASSVDLESSGNTIYF.

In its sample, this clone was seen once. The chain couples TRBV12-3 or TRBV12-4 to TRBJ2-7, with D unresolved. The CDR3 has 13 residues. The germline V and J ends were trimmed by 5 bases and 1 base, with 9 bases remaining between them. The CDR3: CASSPQTSYEQYF. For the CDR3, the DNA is TGTGCCAGCAGTCCGCAAACGTCCTACGAGCAGTACTTC.

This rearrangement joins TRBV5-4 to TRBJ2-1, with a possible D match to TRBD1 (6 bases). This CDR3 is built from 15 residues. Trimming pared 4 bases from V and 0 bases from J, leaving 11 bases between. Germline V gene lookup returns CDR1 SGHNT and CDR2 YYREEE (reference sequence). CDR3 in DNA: TGTGCCAGCAGCCCGGACAGTAGCTCCTACAATGAGCAGTTCTTC. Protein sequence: CASSPDSSSYNEQFF.

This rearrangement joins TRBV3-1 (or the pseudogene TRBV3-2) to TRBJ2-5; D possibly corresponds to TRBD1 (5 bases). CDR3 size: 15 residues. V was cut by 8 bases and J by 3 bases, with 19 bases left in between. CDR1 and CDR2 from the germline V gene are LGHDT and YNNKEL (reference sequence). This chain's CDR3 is CASGNVDSREETQYF. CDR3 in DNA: TGTGCCAGCGGGAACGTCGACAGCCGGGAAGAGACCCAGTACTTC.

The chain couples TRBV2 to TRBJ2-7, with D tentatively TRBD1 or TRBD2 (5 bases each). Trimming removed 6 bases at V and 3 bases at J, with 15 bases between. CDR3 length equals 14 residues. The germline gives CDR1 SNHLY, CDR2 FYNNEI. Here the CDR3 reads CASRGRIDGYEQYF. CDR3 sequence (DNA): TGTGCCAGCAGGGGACGGATTGACGGCTACGAGCAGTACTTC.

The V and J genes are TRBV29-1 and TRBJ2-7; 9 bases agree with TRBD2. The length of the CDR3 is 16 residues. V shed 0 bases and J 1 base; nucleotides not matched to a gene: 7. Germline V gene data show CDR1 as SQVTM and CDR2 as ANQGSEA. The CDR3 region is CSVEDRFAGGSYEQYF. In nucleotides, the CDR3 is TGCAGCGTTGAAGATCGATTTGCGGGGGGGTCCTACGAGCAGTACTTC.

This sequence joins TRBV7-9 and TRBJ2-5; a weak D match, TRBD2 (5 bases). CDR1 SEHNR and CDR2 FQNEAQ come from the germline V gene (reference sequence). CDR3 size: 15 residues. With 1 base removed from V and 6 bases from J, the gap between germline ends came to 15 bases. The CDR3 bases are TGTGCCAGCAGCTTAGAACACCTGGGAGAGAAGACCCAGTACTTC. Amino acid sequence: CASSLEHLGEKTQYF.

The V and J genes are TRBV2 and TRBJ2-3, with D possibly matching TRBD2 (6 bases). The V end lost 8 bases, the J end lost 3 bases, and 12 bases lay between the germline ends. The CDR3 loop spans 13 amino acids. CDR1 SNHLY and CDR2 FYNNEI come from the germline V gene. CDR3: CASVGGRTDTQYF. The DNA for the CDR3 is TGTGCCAGCGTTGGGGGGAGAACAGATACGCAGTATTTT.

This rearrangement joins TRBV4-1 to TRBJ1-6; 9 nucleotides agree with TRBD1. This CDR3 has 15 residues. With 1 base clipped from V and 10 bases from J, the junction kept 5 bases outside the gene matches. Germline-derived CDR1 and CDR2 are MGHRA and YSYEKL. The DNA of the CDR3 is TGCGCCAGCAGCCAAGTAGCGGACAGGGGATCACCCCTCCACTTT. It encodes CASSQVADRGSPLHF.

The CDR3 DNA follows: TGTGCCAGCAGTCTGACAGGGATCACTGAAGCTTTCTTT. Its translation: CASSLTGITEAFF. The chain combines TRBV6-5 with TRBJ1-1; 7 nucleotides line up with TRBD1. CDR1 and CDR2 from the germline V gene are MNHEY and SVGAGI. After removal of 5 bases from V and 4 bases from J, the junction contained 4 bases not matched to a gene. There are 13 residues in the CDR3.

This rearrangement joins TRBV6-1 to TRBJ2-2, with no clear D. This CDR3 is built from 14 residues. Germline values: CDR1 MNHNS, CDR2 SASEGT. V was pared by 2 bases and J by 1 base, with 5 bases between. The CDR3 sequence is CASSEPGNTGELFF. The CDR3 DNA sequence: TGTGCCAGCAGTGAACCAGGGAACACCGGGGAGCTGTTTTTT.

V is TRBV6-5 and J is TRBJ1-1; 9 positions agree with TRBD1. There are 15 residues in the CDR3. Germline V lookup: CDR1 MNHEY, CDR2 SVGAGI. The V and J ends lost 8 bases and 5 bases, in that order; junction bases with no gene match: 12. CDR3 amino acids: CASHQDTGGWTEAFF. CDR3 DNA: TGTGCCAGCCACCAGGACACAGGGGGCTGGACTGAAGCTTTCTTT.